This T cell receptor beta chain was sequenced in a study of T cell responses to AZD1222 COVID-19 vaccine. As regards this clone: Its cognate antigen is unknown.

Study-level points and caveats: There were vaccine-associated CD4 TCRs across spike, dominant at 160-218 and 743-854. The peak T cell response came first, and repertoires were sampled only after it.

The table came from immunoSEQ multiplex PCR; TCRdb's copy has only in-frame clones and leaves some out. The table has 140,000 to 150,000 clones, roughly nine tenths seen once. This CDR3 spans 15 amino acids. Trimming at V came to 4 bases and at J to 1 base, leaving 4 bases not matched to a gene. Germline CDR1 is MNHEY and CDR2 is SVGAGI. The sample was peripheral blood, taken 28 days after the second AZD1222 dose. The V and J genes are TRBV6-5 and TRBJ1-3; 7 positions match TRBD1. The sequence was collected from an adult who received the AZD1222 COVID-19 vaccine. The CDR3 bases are TGTGCCAGCAGTTTCCAACAGGGGTCTGGAAACACCATATATTTT. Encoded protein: CASSFQQGSGNTIYF.